The entry that follows covers one T cell receptor (beta chain) sequence. Its matching antigen is unknown. It was with 60 Vbeta and 13 Jbeta primers that the PCR ran. Using immunoSEQ multiplex PCR, the repertoire was profiled, and TCRdb retains in-frame clones only, with some absent. Of about 130,000 clones listed, 75% to 85% were seen once; the top ten hold 3.6%. The sample comes from a study of cytomegalovirus exposure and HLA in healthy donors. Overall study findings and caveats: A later look showed TCR association rates differing by HLA locus, highest for DRB1 and lowest for HLA-C. Association of a missense DCLRE1C variant with TCR beta V- and J-gene trimming was reported in a later analysis.

The sample comprised PBMCs. The sequence derives from a man aged 40-49 years in good health and CMV-seronegative.

The CDR3 loop reads CAVRGGSGPLGSYEQYF. The CDR3 DNA follows: TGTGCCGTGCGAGGCGGTAGCGGGCCTCTAGGGAGCTACGAGCAGTACTTC. The V call is TRBV5-4, the J call TRBJ2-7, with 7 bases fitting TRBD2. Germline loops: CDR1 SGHNT, CDR2 YYREEE (reference sequence). The CDR3 runs to 17 residues. V shed 10 bases, J shed 3 bases, and the junction held 22 bases outside the gene matches.